This entry is about one T cell receptor beta chain. Its specificity is not known. The CDR3 is 15 amino acids. The V gene's germline CDR1 is SEHNR and CDR2 FQNEAQ (reference sequence). V gave up 5 bases and J gave up 0 bases, with 13 bases separating them. TCRdb keeps only in-frame clones here, not all; method: immunoSEQ multiplex PCR. The profile covers 120,000 or so clones, with approximately 92% appearing a single time and about 1.1% taken by the ten largest. The data were obtained in a study of cytomegalovirus exposure and HLA in healthy donors. Notes on the study in general: Confirmation was obtained in vitro that a few CMV-associated chains are specific for CMV antigens. It was 150 or so TCR beta chains that were listed as cytomegalovirus-associated. Most TCR sequences were rare, but some public TCRs occurred in many donors.

Material for sequencing was PBMCs. The genes are TRBV7-9 and TRBJ1-1; D might be TRBD1 (5 bases). The source is a woman aged 18-30 years in good health and CMV-seronegative. The CDR3 loop is CASSPYDSLNTEAFF. CDR3 coding DNA: TGTGCCAGCAGCCCTTATGACAGCTTGAACACTGAAGCTTTCTTT.